The rows below give T cell receptor beta chains drawn from one sample of a study of blood T cell repertoires in COVID-19. Only in-frame clones appear in the TCRdb table, and some are missing; sequencing was by immunoSEQ multiplex PCR. The table lists 140,000 to 150,000 clones, approximately 85% of them singletons. Sequencing was performed on peripheral blood. Receptors were obtained from a man in his 70s with acute or convalescent COVID-19. The conserved cysteine and the conserved F or W are not part of the CDR3 here. Each record gives: V gene, CDR3 protein.

TRBV21-1	ASSKGPKEGNQPQH
TRBV2	ASRQQGVNSPLH
TRBV19	ASSWEEGGYT
TRBV7-2	ASSSSGTGYEQY
TRBV9	ASSVGSWQAYEQY
TRBV5-1	ASSLPGVQETQY
TRBV19	ASRAYSGQATGELF
TRBV3-1/TRBV3-2	ASSQDGLAGGNSYEQY
TRBV6-1	ASSEWGVTEAF
TRBV29-1	SVRQGSEYGYT
TRBV9	ASSVFDRGVNEQF
TRBV28	ASSLSDRDRNEKLF
TRBV19	ASSGTASTDTQY
TRBV2	ASSEQGATEAF
TRBV6-5	ASRGEEGQPYEQY
TRBV28	ASSLIRGSSGNTIY